The rows below give T cell receptor beta chains drawn from one sample of a study of T-cell memory formation after mild COVID-19. Each CDR3 protein is one row after TCRdb ran MiXCR on the 5' RACE reads. Here the sample spans roughly 400,000 distinct CDR3 sequences, around a sixth being singletons. Sequenced sample: PBMCs or a T cell subset sorted from them (not recorded which). Receptor source: a man younger than 30 who had mild COVID-19 (a few samples of this study predate the infection). Cell type and time point are not known. Both conserved end residues are part of each CDR3. The order of the fields is CDR3 DNA, CDR3 protein, J gene, V gene, D gene, clone size. A D gene is named only where the DNA matches it firmly. Part of the rows lack a size; the others show once, few, many or a class for expanded clones.

CDR3 DNA: TGTGCCAGTAGTATCGCGGCCCCTCGGGGCACAGATACGCAGTATTTT
CDR3 protein: CASSIAAPRGTDTQYF
J gene: TRBJ2-3
V gene: TRBV19
D gene: .
clone size: .

CDR3 DNA: TGTGCCAGCAGCGCAGGACAGGGTTTTCGAGTCCTGACTTTC
CDR3 protein: CASSAGQGFRVLTF
J gene: TRBJ2-6
V gene: TRBV5-8
D gene: TRBD1
clone size: .

CDR3 DNA: TGTGCCAGCAGCTTAGATATCAGGGGGGGTGTTTACATTCAGTACTTC
CDR3 protein: CASSLDIRGGVYIQYF
J gene: TRBJ2-4
V gene: TRBV11-2
D gene: .
clone size: few

CDR3 DNA: TGTGCTAGTGGTCCGGGACGGAGCCTAGATACGCAGTATTTT
CDR3 protein: CASGPGRSLDTQYF
J gene: TRBJ2-3
V gene: TRBV12-5
D gene: .
clone size: few

CDR3 DNA: TGTGCCAGTACGGGGACAGGGTGGGTTAGCAGCAATCAGCCCCAGCATTTT
CDR3 protein: CASTGTGWVSSNQPQHF
J gene: TRBJ1-5
V gene: TRBV19
D gene: TRBD1
clone size: .

CDR3 DNA: TGTGCCAGCAGTTCGGGACAGGCGGTCTCCTACGAGCAGTACTTC
CDR3 protein: CASSSGQAVSYEQYF
J gene: TRBJ2-7
V gene: TRBV12-3/TRBV12-4
D gene: TRBD1
clone size: few

CDR3 DNA: TGTGCCAGCAGTGAGTTTGGGGTCACCTACGAGCAGTACTTC
CDR3 protein: CASSEFGVTYEQYF
J gene: TRBJ2-7
V gene: TRBV6-1
D gene: .
clone size: .

CDR3 DNA: TGTGCCAGCAGTCAGCCCTGGGATACGCAGTATTTT
CDR3 protein: CASSQPWDTQYF
J gene: TRBJ2-3
V gene: TRBV12-3/TRBV12-4
D gene: .
clone size: .

CDR3 DNA: TGTGCCATCCGGGACAGGTCTCGGGAGCAGTACTTC
CDR3 protein: CAIRDRSREQYF
J gene: TRBJ2-7
V gene: TRBV10-3
D gene: TRBD1
clone size: .

CDR3 DNA: TGTGCCAGCATGGGACAGGCGAGATCAGAAAACACCATATATTTT
CDR3 protein: CASMGQARSENTIYF
J gene: TRBJ1-3
V gene: TRBV28
D gene: TRBD1
clone size: .

CDR3 DNA: TGTGCCAGCAGTTTAGCGGGCCCCAAGGGCTACACCTTC
CDR3 protein: CASSLAGPKGYTF
J gene: TRBJ1-2
V gene: TRBV12-3/TRBV12-4
D gene: .
clone size: few